This T cell receptor (beta chain) was profiled in a study of cytomegalovirus exposure and HLA in healthy donors. Study-wide findings and caveats: Later analysis identified a missense DCLRE1C variant that was linked to TCR beta V- and J-gene trimming.

This clone occurred once. Its antigen is undetermined. Primers: 60 Vbeta forward and 13 Jbeta reverse. The protocol was immunoSEQ multiplex PCR, while the TCRdb copy is restricted to in-frame clones and leaves out a portion. This table holds approximately 170,000 clones, around 85% found once. As for the donors, each was a healthy bone marrow donor. Trimming took 6 bases from V and 1 from J; bases not matched to a gene: 6. The length of the CDR3 is 15 residues. Germline CDR1 and CDR2: MNHEY and SVGAGI. Sequencing was performed on PBMCs. The receptor's source is a boy between 2 and 10 years old in good health and CMV-seronegative. This chain connects TRBV6-5 to TRBJ1-5, with 7 nucleotides matching TRBD1. The CDR3 loop is CASRAGGLSNQPQHF. As DNA, the CDR3 is TGTGCCAGCAGAGCAGGGGGTTTAAGCAATCAGCCCCAGCATTTT.